What follows describes a single TCR beta chain. Germline V gene data show CDR1 as DFQATT and CDR2 as SNEGSKA (reference sequence). V lost 1 base to trimming and J lost 4 bases, with 12 bases between them. The CDR3 loop spans 14 amino acids. The data belong to a study of identical twins. TCRdb used MiXCR to reprocess the 5' RACE reads, holding one entry per CDR3 protein. Among 450,000 to 650,000 distinct CDR3 sequences listed, approximately 10% were seen once. These same records also appear under a second study, on yellow fever vaccine responses in identical twins.

The J gene is TRBJ2-3, the V gene TRBV20-1; D ambiguous. This receptor was identified in a woman younger than 30 in good health. The sequencing sample was made of PBMCs. CDR3 sequence reads: CSARVIGRPDTQYF. The CDR3 bases are TGCAGTGCTAGAGTTATTGGGCGGCCAGATACGCAGTATTTT.